This is a list of T cell receptor beta chains from one sample in a study of T-cell reconstitution after alpha-beta-depleted transplantation in children. Each CDR3 protein is one row after TCRdb ran MiXCR on the PCR reads. Of 200,000 or so distinct CDR3 sequences in the sample, roughly 6.3% are singletons; the top ten hold under 6%. Material: PBMCs, obtained before TCRalphabeta/CD19-depleted stem cell transplant. These receptors were collected from a girl younger than two with combined immunodeficiency, due to receive a stem cell transplant. CDR3s include the opening cysteine and the closing phenylalanine or tryptophan. A D gene is named only where the DNA matches it firmly. Only some rows state a clone size, as once, few, many or a class for expanded clones.

cdr3_nt	cdr3_aa	clone_size	d_call	v_call	j_call
TGTGCCAGCAGTTCGGGGGGGCGAGGGACTGAAGCTTTCTTT	CASSSGGRGTEAFF	many	.	TRBV27	TRBJ1-1
TGCGCCAGCAGCCAAGACCTGGGCACTGAAGCTTTCTTT	CASSQDLGTEAFF	many	.	TRBV4-3	TRBJ1-1
TGCAGCGAATGCTACAGGGGAAGTGGCTACACCTTC	CSECYRGSGYTF	many	TRBD1	TRBV29-1	TRBJ1-2
TGTGCCAGCAGCCAAGTGAGCCGCACAGATACGCAGTATTTT	CASSQVSRTDTQYF	many	.	TRBV14	TRBJ2-3
TGTGCCAGCAGCTTAGCTCCCCTAGACATTCAGTACTTC	CASSLAPLDIQYF	many	.	TRBV7-8	TRBJ2-4
TGCAGTGCTAGAGATCTGGTGTCGGGGGGGCCTTATACGCAGTATTTT	CSARDLVSGGPYTQYF	many	TRBD2	TRBV20-1	TRBJ2-3
TGTGCCAGCAGCTTAGTTCCCGCCGCAAATGAGCAGTTCTTC	CASSLVPAANEQFF	many	.	TRBV7-8	TRBJ2-1
TGTGCCAGCAGCCACGCACCAAGGGGCTACGAGCAGTACTTC	CASSHAPRGYEQYF	many	.	TRBV3-1	TRBJ2-7
TGCAGTGCTAATTTCGGGAGGGCCACCCGGGACCAGTACTTC	CSANFGRATRDQYF	.	TRBD2	TRBV20-1	TRBJ2-5
TGTGCCAGCAGTGAATTACAGGGAGAGACCCAGTACTTC	CASSELQGETQYF	.	.	TRBV25-1	TRBJ2-5
TGTGCCAGCAGCAACAGGGTCTATGAGCAGTTCTTC	CASSNRVYEQFF	many	.	TRBV27	TRBJ2-1
TGTGCCAGCAGCCTAGAACATTTATTAGTCTACGAGCAGTACTTC	CASSLEHLLVYEQYF	many	.	TRBV6-2/TRBV6-3	TRBJ2-7
TGCAGTGCCTTTCCGGACTCCCCTCCCTATGGCTACACCTTC	CSAFPDSPPYGYTF	.	.	TRBV20-1	TRBJ1-2
TGTGCCAGCAGTTTATGGGGGGAGACCCAGTACTTC	CASSLWGETQYF	many	.	TRBV12-3/TRBV12-4	TRBJ2-5
TGCGCCAGCAGCTTTAACGCGCGACAGGTGTTCCTGAACACTGAAGCTTTCTTT	CASSFNARQVFLNTEAFF	.	.	TRBV5-1	TRBJ1-1
TGCAGTGCTAGGACTAGCTGGAGCTCCTACAATGAGCAGTTCTTC	CSARTSWSSYNEQFF	many	TRBD2	TRBV20-1	TRBJ2-1
TGTGCCAGTCAGGCCCTTGCTAACTATGGCTACACCTTC	CASQALANYGYTF	.	.	TRBV19	TRBJ1-2
TGCGCCAGCAGCCAAGATTGGTCGAGGAACACTGAAGCTTTCTTT	CASSQDWSRNTEAFF	.	.	TRBV4-3	TRBJ1-1
TGCACTGTAGACTCCGTGAATGAGCAGTTCTTC	CTVDSVNEQFF	many	.	TRBV29-1	TRBJ2-1
TGCAGCGTTAACCGACTAGCGGGAGGGTCCAATGAGCAGTTCTTC	CSVNRLAGGSNEQFF	once	TRBD2	TRBV29-1	TRBJ2-1
TGTGCCAGCAGTGAATTGCGGGGAAGGGCCGAGCAGTACTTC	CASSELRGRAEQYF	many	.	TRBV25-1	TRBJ2-7
TGCAGTGCGCCTCGACTAGACGGGGTGGGGAATGAGCAGTTCTTC	CSAPRLDGVGNEQFF	many	.	TRBV20-1	TRBJ2-1
TGCAGCGTTGCCCTCTCGACAGGGTTGGGAGAAAAACTGTTTTTT	CSVALSTGLGEKLFF	many	TRBD1	TRBV29-1	TRBJ1-4
TGTGCCAGCAGCTTAGGGGGGGCGAAGACCCAGTACTTC	CASSLGGAKTQYF	many	.	TRBV7-2	TRBJ2-5
TGTGCCAGCAGTCCCCCCGGGACAGGGATGAACACCGGGGAGCTGTTTTTT	CASSPPGTGMNTGELFF	few	TRBD1	TRBV28	TRBJ2-2
TGTGCCAGCAGCGTAGCCGGGGTAGCAGCCTACGAGCAGTACTTC	CASSVAGVAAYEQYF	many	.	TRBV9	TRBJ2-7
TGTGCCAGCAGTTCCCCAGACCCTAGCAATCAGCCCCAGCATTTT	CASSSPDPSNQPQHF	many	.	TRBV28	TRBJ1-5